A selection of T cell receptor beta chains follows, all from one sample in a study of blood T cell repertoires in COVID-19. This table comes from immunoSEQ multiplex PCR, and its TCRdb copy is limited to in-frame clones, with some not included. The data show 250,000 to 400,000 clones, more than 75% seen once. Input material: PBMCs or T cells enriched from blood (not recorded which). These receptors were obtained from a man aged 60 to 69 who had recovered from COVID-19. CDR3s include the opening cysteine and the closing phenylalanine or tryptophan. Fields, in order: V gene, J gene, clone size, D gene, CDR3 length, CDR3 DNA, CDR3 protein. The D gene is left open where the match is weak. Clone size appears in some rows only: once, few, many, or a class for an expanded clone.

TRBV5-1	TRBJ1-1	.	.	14	TGCGCCAGCAGCTTGGGGCCATCAGGGGCTGAAGCTTTCTTT	CASSLGPSGAEAFF
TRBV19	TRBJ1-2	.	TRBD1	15	TGTGCCAGTAGTTCGAAGGGGGCTTCACTCTATGGCTACACCTTC	CASSSKGASLYGYTF
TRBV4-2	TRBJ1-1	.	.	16	TGTGCCAGCAGCCAAGATCAGGGGACACTTAACACTGAAGCTTTCTTT	CASSQDQGTLNTEAFF
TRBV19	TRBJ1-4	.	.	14	TGTGCCAGTAGTAATCACAGGTTTGGTGAAAAACTGTTTTTT	CASSNHRFGEKLFF
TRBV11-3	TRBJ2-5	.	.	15	TGTGCCAGCAGCCCCGGGTCTTGGTACCAAGAGACCCAGTACTTC	CASSPGSWYQETQYF
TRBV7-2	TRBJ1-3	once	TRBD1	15	TGTGCCAGCAGTCGGGACAGTCAATCTGGAAACACCATATATTTT	CASSRDSQSGNTIYF
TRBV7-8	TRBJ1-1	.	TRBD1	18	TGTGCCAGCAGCTTGAGGGACCGGGACAGGGGATTGAACACTGAAGCTTTCTTT	CASSLRDRDRGLNTEAFF
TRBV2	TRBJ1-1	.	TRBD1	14	TGTGCCAGCAGTGGACAGGGGTGGAACACTGAAGCTTTCTTT	CASSGQGWNTEAFF
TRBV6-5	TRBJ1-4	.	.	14	TGTGCCAGCAGTTATTCGGGGGGCGGTGAAAAACTGTTTTTT	CASSYSGGGEKLFF
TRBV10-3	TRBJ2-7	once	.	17	TGTGCCATCAGTCTTATTTGGGGTCAGGGGAGCTCCTACGAGCAGTACTTC	CAISLIWGQGSSYEQYF
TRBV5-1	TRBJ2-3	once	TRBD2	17	TGCGCCAGCAGCTTGGCCTGGTCTAGCGGGAGCACAGATACGCAGTATTTT	CASSLAWSSGSTDTQYF
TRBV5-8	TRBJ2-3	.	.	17	TGTGCCAGCAGCTTGCCTATGACACTGACGTACACAGATACGCAGTATTTT	CASSLPMTLTYTDTQYF
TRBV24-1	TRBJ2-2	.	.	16	TGTGCCACCAGTGGAACGCAGGGCTTTAACACCGGGGAGCTGTTTTTT	CATSGTQGFNTGELFF
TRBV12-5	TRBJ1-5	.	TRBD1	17	TGTGCTAGTGGTTTGTCCTACGGACAGGTTCGAGATCAGCCCCAGCATTTT	CASGLSYGQVRDQPQHF
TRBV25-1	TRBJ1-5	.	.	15	TGTGCCAGCAGTGACCCCATACCCATGAGCCAGCCCCAGCATTTT	CASSDPIPMSQPQHF
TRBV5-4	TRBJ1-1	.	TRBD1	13	TGTGCCAGCAGCCACCTTCGGGACAGGGTTGCTTTCTTT	CASSHLRDRVAFF
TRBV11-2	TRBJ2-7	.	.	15	TGTGCCAGCAGCTTAGTAGGCGGGACGCACTACGAGCAGTACTTC	CASSLVGGTHYEQYF
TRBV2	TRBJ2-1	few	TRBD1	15	TGTGCCAGCAGCCCGGGACAGGGGACGGGGAATGAGCAGTTCTTC	CASSPGQGTGNEQFF
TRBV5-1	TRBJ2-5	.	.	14	TGCGCCAGCAGCTTATTACCGAGCCAAGAGACCCAGTACTTC	CASSLLPSQETQYF
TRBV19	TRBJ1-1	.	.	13	TGTGCCAGTAGTACCTCTTACAGGGCTGAAGCTTTCTTT	CASSTSYRAEAFF
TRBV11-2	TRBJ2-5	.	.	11	TGTGCCAGCAGGGGAGGCGAGACCCAGTACTTC	CASRGGETQYF
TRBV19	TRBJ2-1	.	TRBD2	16	TGTGCCAGTAGTATAGTGACTAGCGGGAGTCGGAATGAGCAGTTCTTC	CASSIVTSGSRNEQFF
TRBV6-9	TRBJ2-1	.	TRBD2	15	TGTGCCAGCAGTTATTGGCGGGGGGGCGAGAATGAGCAGTTCTTC	CASSYWRGGENEQFF
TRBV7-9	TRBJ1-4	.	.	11	TGTGCCAGCAGCTTCAGTGAAAAACTGTTTTTT	CASSFSEKLFF
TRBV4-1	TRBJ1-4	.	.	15	TGCGCCAGCAGCCTCGGTGCAGGGGCTAATGAAAAACTGTTTTTT	CASSLGAGANEKLFF
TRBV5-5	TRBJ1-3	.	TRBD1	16	TGTGCCAGCAGCGACGCAGGGGGACTCTCTGGAAACACCATATATTTT	CASSDAGGLSGNTIYF
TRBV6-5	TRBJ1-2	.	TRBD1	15	TGTGCCAGCAGTATTCGGACAGGGAGGGTCTATGGCTACACCTTC	CASSIRTGRVYGYTF
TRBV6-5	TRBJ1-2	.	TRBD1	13	TGTGCCAGCAGTTACCTGACAGGGGACGGCTACACCTTC	CASSYLTGDGYTF
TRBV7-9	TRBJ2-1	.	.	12	TGTGCCAGCAGCTTAACTGACAATGAGCAGTTCTTC	CASSLTDNEQFF
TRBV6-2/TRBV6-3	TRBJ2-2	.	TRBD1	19	TGTGCCAGCAGTTACCCCTCCTTTCGGACAGGTTTTTTTACCGGGGAGCTGTTTTTT	CASSYPSFRTGFFTGELFF
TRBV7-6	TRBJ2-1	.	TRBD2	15	TGTGCCAGCAGCCCAACCAGGGAGGGTTTGGATGAGCAGTTCTTC	CASSPTREGLDEQFF
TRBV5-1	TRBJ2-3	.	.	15	TGCGCCAGCAGCCTAGCCCTCGGGGGCACAGATACGCAGTATTTT	CASSLALGGTDTQYF
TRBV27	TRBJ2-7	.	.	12	TGTGCCAGCAGCTCACAGGGCTACGAGCAGTACTTC	CASSSQGYEQYF
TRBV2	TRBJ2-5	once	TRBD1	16	TGTGCCAGCAGTGAAGACGACAGGGGCTGGGAAGAGACCCAGTACTTC	CASSEDDRGWEETQYF
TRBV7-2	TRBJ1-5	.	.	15	TGTGCCAGCAGCTTAGGGGCAGGGTACAATCAGCCCCAGCATTTT	CASSLGAGYNQPQHF
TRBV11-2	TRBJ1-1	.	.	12	TGTGCCAGCAGCTTTTCGCGAAGTGTGGCTTTCTTT	CASSFSRSVAFF
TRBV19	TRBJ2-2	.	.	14	TGTGCCAGTAGACTATTTCGGGGCACCGGGGAGCTGTTTTTT	CASRLFRGTGELFF
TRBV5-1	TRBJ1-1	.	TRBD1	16	TGCGCCAGCAGCTTGGGTTGGGACAGGATGAACACTGAAGCTTTCTTT	CASSLGWDRMNTEAFF
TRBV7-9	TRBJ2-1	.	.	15	TGTGCCAGCAGCCCGCCGGCTGGAGCCTACAATGAGCAGTTCTTC	CASSPPAGAYNEQFF
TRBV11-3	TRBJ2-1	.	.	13	TGTGCCAGCAGCTTAAAGGGGGTTCATGAGCAGTTCTTC	CASSLKGVHEQFF
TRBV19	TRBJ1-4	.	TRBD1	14	TGTGCCAGTAGGAGACAGGGTAGGGATGAAAAACTGTTTTTT	CASRRQGRDEKLFF
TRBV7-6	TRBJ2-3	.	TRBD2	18	TGTGCCAGCAGCTTAGGCCGGACTAGCGGATCCAGCACAGATACGCAGTATTTT	CASSLGRTSGSSTDTQYF
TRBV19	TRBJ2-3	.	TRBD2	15	TGTGCCAGTAGTATACTGGCGGGAGGCACAGATACGCAGTATTTT	CASSILAGGTDTQYF
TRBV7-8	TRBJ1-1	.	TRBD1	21	TGTGCCAGCAGCTTATTGGGTGGTTCGTCAATTCCCGGGACAGGGTATAACGAGCCTTTCTTT	CASSLLGGSSIPGTGYNEPFF
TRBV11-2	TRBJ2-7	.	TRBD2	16	TGTGCCAGCAGCAGACCGGGGCTAGCGGATGTCTACGAGCAGTACTTC	CASSRPGLADVYEQYF
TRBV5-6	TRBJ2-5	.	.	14	TGTGCCAGCAGCTTATCCGGGTTTCAAGAGACCCAGTACTTC	CASSLSGFQETQYF
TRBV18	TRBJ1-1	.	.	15	TGTGCCAGCTCACGGGGGCGTCCGAAGGGAGCTGAAGCTTTCTTT	CASSRGRPKGAEAFF
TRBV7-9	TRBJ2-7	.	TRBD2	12	TGTGCCAGCCGGGGGGGTTCCGACGAGCAGTACTTC	CASRGGSDEQYF
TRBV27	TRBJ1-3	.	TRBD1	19	TGTGCCAGCAGCCGCTACAAAGGGACAGGGAGCAACTCTGGAAACACCATATATTTT	CASSRYKGTGSNSGNTIYF
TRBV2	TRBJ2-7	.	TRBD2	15	TGTGCCAGCCTCAAGGGAGCGGGAGGGCCCCACGAGCAGTACTTC	CASLKGAGGPHEQYF
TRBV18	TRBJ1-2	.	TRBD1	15	TGTGCCAGCTCACCGCGGGACAGGGGTGCCTATGGCTACACCTTC	CASSPRDRGAYGYTF
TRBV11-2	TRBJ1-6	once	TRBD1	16	TGTGCCAGCAGCTTAGTAGTGCTTGGGACAGGTTCACCCCTCCACTTT	CASSLVVLGTGSPLHF
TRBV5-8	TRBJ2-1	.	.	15	TGTGCCAGCAGCTTGGGCAGCGTCCGCTACAATGAGCAGTTCTTC	CASSLGSVRYNEQFF
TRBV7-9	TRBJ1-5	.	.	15	TGTGCCAGCAGCTTAGCCGGCAGGGATCATCAGCCCCAGCATTTT	CASSLAGRDHQPQHF
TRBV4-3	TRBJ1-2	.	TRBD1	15	TGCGCCAGCAGCCAAGACCGACAGGGAGACTATGGCTACACCTTC	CASSQDRQGDYGYTF
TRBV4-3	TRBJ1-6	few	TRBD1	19	TGCGCCAGCAGCCAAGACGCGTTTATTAGTGGACAGGGAAGTTCACCCCTCCACTTT	CASSQDAFISGQGSSPLHF
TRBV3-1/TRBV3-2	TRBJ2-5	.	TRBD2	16	TGTGCCAGCAGCCAAGATGTGGCGGGGGGCCAAGAGACCCAGTACTTC	CASSQDVAGGQETQYF
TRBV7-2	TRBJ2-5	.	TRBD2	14	TGTGCCAGCAGCTTCGGCGGGGGGGCGGGGACCCAGTACTTC	CASSFGGGAGTQYF
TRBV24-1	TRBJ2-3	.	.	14	TGTGCCACCAGTGATCCCGCGGGGAAGGATACGCAGTATTTT	CATSDPAGKDTQYF
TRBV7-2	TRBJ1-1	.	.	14	TGTGCCAGCAGCGTAGGAAGACAGGAGCATGAAGCTTTCTTT	CASSVGRQEHEAFF